This TCR beta chain was identified in a study of blood T cell repertoires in COVID-19. Study background: COVID-19 samples from acute and convalescent phases originated in the United States, Italy and Spain. PBMCs, B-cell-depleted T cells, or T cells were the source of the cDNA or gDNA that made up the material.

The V gene end was trimmed by 5 bases and the J gene end by 6 bases; junction bases not matched to a gene: 13. There are 17 residues in the CDR3. CDR1 and CDR2 (germline): SGHAT, FQNNGV. Under the authors' procedure: Estimation of nucleated cell counts was performed using reference gene primer amplification. The protocol was immunoSEQ multiplex PCR, while the TCRdb copy is restricted to in-frame clones and leaves out a portion. V, J and clone size are taken as reported in that table, and D and trimming were inferred from the DNA itself. Here the sample spans about 16,000 clones, 90% to 95% being singletons.

The receptor comes from a human donor in a cohort sampled during active COVID-19. The rearrangement links TRBV11-2 to TRBJ2-1; TRBD1 agrees at 10 bases. Sequencing was performed on peripheral blood. This chain's CDR3 is CASSQDRGPRKTNEQFF. DNA for the CDR3: TGTGCCAGCAGCCAAGACAGGGGGCCAAGAAAAACCAATGAGCAGTTCTTC.